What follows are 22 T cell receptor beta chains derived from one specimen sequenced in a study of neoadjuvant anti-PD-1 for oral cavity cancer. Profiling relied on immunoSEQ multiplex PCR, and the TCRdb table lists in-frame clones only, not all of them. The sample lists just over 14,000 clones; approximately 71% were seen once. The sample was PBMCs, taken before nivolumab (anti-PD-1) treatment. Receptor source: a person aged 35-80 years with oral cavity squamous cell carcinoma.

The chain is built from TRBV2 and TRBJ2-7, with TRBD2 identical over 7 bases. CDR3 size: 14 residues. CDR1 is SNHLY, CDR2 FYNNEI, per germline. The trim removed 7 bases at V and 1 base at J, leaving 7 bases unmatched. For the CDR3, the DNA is TGTGCCAGCACCAGGGACTACTTATCCTACGAGCAGTACTTC. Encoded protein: CASTRDYLSYEQYF. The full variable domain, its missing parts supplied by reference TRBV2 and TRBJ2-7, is EPEVTQTPSHQVTQMGQEVILRCVPISNHLYFYWYRQILGQKVEFLVSFYNNEISEKSEIFDDQFSVERPDGSNFTLKIRSTKLEDSAMYFCASTRDYLSYEQYFGPGTRLTVT.

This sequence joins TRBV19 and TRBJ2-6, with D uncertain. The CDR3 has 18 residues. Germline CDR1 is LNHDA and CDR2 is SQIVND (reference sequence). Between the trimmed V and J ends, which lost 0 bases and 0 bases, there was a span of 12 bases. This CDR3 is CASSIEARQTSGANVLTF. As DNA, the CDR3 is TGTGCCAGTAGTATAGAGGCCAGGCAAACCTCTGGGGCCAACGTCCTGACTTTC.

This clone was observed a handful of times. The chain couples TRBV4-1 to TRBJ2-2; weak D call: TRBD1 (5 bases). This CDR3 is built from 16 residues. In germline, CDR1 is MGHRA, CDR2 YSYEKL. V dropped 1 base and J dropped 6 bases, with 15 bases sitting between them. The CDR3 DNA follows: TGCGCCAGCAGCCAAGTTCAGGGCTCGAGCTCCGGGGAGCTGTTTTTT. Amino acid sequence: CASSQVQGSSSGELFF.

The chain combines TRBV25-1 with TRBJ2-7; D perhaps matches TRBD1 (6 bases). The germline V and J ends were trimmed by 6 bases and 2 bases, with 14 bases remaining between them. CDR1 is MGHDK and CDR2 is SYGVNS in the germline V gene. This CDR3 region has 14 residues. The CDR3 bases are TGTGCCAGCAGCCGAGCCGGGACAACCTACGAGCAGTACTTC. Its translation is CASSRAGTTYEQYF.

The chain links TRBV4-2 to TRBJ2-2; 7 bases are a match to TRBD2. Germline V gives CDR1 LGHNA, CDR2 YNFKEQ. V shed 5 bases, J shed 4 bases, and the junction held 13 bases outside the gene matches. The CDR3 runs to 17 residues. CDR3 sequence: CASSNGVPGGGTGELFF. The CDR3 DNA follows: TGTGCCAGCAGCAACGGGGTCCCTGGGGGGGGCACCGGGGAGCTGTTTTTT.

Written as DNA, the CDR3 is TGTGCCTGGAGTGGGACAGGGGACGTCGGGGAGCTGTTTTTT. It translates to CAWSGTGDVGELFF. The V gene is TRBV30, the J gene TRBJ2-2; 9 bases line up with TRBD1. With V trimmed by 1 base and J by 7 bases, 4 bases remained unmatched. The CDR3 loop spans 14 amino acids. Germline lookup yields CDR1 GTSNPN and CDR2 SVGIG (reference sequence).

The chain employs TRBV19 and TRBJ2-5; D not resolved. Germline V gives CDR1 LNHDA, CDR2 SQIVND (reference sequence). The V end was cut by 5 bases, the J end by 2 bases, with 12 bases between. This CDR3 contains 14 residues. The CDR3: CASSDSPQQETQYF. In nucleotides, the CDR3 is TGTGCCAGTAGTGACTCGCCCCAACAAGAGACCCAGTACTTC.

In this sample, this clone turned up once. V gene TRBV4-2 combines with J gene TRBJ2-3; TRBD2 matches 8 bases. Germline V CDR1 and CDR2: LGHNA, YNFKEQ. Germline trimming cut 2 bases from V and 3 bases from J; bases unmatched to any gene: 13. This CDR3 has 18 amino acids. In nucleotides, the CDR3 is TGTGCCAGCAGCCAATCGTCGGTGGCGAGCGGGGGAACAGATACGCAGTATTTT. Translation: CASSQSSVASGGTDTQYF.

In DNA, the CDR3 is TGCGCCAGCAGCTTGAATGGCGGGAGCTCCTACAATGAGCAGTTCTTC. Translation: CASSLNGGSSYNEQFF. The V call is TRBV5-1, the J call TRBJ2-1; TRBD2 matches 7 bases. Germline V gives CDR1 SGHRS, CDR2 YFSETQ. The ends lost 1 base at V and 0 bases at J; junction bases unmatched: 4. The CDR3 totals 16 residues. Variable domain in full (rest from reference TRBV5-1 and TRBJ2-1): KAGVTQTPRYLIKTRGQQVTLSCSPISGHRSVSWYQQTPGQGLQFLFEYFSETQRNKGNFPGRFSGRQFSNSRSEMNVSTLELGDSALYLCASSLNGGSSYNEQFFGPGTRLTVL.

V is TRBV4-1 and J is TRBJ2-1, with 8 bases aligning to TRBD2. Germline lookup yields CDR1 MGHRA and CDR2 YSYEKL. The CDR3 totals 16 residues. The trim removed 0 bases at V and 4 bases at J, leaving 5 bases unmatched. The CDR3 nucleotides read TGCGCCAGCAGCCAAGATCCAGCGGGAGCATACAATGAGCAGTTCTTC. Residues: CASSQDPAGAYNEQFF.

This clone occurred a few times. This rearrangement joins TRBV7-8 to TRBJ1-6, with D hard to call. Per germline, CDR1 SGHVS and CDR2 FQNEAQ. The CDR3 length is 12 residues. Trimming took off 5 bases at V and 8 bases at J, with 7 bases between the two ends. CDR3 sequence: CASSVADSPLHF. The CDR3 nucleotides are TGTGCCAGCAGCGTCGCAGATTCACCCCTCCACTTT.

Written as DNA, the CDR3 is TGTGCCAGCAGCTTAGGTGGGCCTAGCAATCAGCCCCAGCATTTT. It translates to CASSLGGPSNQPQHF. The chain has TRBV7-6 and TRBJ1-5, with D unclear. CDR1 is SGHVS, CDR2 FNYEAQ, per germline. Trimming took off 1 base at V and 0 bases at J, with 7 bases between the two ends. This CDR3 comprises 15 residues. The full variable domain, its missing parts supplied by reference TRBV7-6 and TRBJ1-5, is GAGVSQSPRYKVTKRGQDVALRCDPISGHVSLYWYRQALGQGPEFLTYFNYEAQQDKSGLPNDRFSAERPEGSISTLTIQRTEQRDSAMYRCASSLGGPSNQPQHFGDGTRLSIL.

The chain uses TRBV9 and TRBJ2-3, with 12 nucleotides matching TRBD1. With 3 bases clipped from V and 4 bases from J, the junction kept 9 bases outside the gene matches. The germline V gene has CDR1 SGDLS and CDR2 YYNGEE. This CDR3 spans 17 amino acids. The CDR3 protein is CASSAEGGQGAPDTQYF. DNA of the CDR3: TGTGCCAGCAGCGCCGAGGGGGGACAGGGGGCCCCAGATACGCAGTATTTT.

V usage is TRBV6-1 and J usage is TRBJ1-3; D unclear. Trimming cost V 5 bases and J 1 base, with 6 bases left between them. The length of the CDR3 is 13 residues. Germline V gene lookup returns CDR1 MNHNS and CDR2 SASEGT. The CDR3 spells CASSQESGNTIYF. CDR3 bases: TGTGCCAGCAGTCAGGAGTCTGGAAACACCATATATTTT.

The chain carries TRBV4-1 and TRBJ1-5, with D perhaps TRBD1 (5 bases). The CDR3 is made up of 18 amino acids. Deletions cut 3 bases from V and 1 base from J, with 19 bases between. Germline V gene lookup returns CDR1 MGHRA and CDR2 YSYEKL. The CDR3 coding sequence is TGCGCCAGCAGCCACCCGGGAGGGAGGGACTCAAGCAATCAGCCCCAGCATTTT. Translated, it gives CASSHPGGRDSSNQPQHF.

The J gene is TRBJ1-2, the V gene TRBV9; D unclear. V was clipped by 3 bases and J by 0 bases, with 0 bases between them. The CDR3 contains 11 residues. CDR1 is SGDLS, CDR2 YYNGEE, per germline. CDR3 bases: TGTGCCAGCAGCGCTAACTATGGCTACACCTTC. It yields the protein CASSANYGYTF.

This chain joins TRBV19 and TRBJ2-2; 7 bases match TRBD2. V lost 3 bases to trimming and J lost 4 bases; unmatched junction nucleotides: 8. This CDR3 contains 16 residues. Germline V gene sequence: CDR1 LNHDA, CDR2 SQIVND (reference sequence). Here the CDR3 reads CASSMRRLATTGELFF. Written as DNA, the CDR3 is TGTGCCAGTAGTATGCGACGACTAGCTACCACCGGGGAGCTGTTTTTT.

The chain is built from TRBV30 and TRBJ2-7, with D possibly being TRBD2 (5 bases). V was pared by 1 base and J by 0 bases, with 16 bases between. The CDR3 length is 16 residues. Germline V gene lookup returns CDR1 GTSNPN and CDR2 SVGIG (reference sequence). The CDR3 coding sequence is TGTGCCTGGAGTGGCCCGAGGGCCTCAAGCTCCTACGAGCAGTACTTC. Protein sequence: CAWSGPRASSSYEQYF.

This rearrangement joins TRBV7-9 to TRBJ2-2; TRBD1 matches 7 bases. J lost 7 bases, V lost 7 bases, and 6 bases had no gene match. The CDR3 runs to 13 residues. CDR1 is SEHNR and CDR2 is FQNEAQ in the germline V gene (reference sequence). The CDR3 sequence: CASKTGESGELFF. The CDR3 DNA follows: TGTGCCAGCAAAACAGGGGAGAGCGGGGAGCTGTTTTTT.

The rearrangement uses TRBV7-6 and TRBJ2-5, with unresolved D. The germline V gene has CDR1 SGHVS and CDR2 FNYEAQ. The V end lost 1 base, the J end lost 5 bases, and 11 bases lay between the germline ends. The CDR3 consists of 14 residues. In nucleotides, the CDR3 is TGTGCCAGCAGCTTAGTATGGGGATACGAGACCCAGTACTTC. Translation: CASSLVWGYETQYF.

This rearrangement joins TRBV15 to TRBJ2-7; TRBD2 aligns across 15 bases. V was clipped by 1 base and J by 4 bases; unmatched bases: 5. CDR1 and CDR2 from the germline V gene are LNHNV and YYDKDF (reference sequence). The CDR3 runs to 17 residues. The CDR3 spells CATSRAYGLAGGYEQYF. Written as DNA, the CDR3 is TGTGCCACCAGCAGAGCTTATGGACTAGCGGGGGGGTACGAGCAGTACTTC.

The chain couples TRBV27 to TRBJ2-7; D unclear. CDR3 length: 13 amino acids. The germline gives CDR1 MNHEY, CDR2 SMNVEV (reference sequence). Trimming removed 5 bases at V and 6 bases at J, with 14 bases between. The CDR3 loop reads CASSPIPTSEQYF. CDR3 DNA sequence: TGTGCCAGCAGTCCCATCCCCACCAGCGAGCAGTACTTC.